A selection of T cell receptor beta chains follows, all from one sample in a study of shared T cell receptors in the human thymus. Sequencing used immunoSEQ multiplex PCR; TCRdb keeps in-frame clones, though not all of them. This sample yields 500,000 to 850,000 clones, of which around 87% are seen a single time; about 0.0094% belongs to the top ten. This sample also belongs to another study, concerning human thymus T cells.

The sequencing input was thymocytes. The origin of the receptors is a boy in the first two years of life with a congenital heart defect. Both conserved end residues are part of each CDR3. The order of the fields is J gene, clone size, D gene, V gene, CDR3 DNA, CDR3 protein. The D gene is left open where the match is weak. Clone size appears in some rows only: once, few, many, or a class for an expanded clone.

j_gene: TRBJ1-1; abundance: once; d_gene: NA; v_gene: TRBV9; CDR3nt: TGTGCCAGCAGCGTAGTACCGATAATCGGGGACACTGAAGCTTTCTTT; CDR3aa: CASSVVPIIGDTEAFF
j_gene: TRBJ2-7; abundance: NA; d_gene: TRBD2; v_gene: TRBV27; CDR3nt: TGTGCCAGCACCTGGACTAGCGGGAGGGGAGAGCAGTACTTC; CDR3aa: CASTWTSGRGEQYF
j_gene: TRBJ2-5; abundance: NA; d_gene: NA; v_gene: TRBV28; CDR3nt: TGTGCCAGCAGGGTGAGCCTAATTGAAGAGACCCAGTACTTC; CDR3aa: CASRVSLIEETQYF
j_gene: TRBJ1-3; abundance: NA; d_gene: TRBD1; v_gene: TRBV19; CDR3nt: TGTGTAACCTCGGGACAGCGTTACTCTGGAAACACCATATATTTT; CDR3aa: CVTSGQRYSGNTIYF
j_gene: TRBJ1-1; abundance: NA; d_gene: TRBD1; v_gene: TRBV14; CDR3nt: TGTGCCAGCAGCCAACAGGGGGCCGCTGAAGCTTTCTTT; CDR3aa: CASSQQGAAEAFF
j_gene: TRBJ2-2; abundance: NA; d_gene: TRBD2; v_gene: TRBV7-8; CDR3nt: TGTGCCAGCAGTTTAGGACAGCTGCCGGGACTAGCTCCCACCGGGGAGCTGTTTTTT; CDR3aa: CASSLGQLPGLAPTGELFF
j_gene: TRBJ2-7; abundance: NA; d_gene: TRBD2; v_gene: TRBV2; CDR3nt: TGTGCCAGCAGTGAGCTCCTAGCGGGAGTCACCTACGAGCAGTACTTC; CDR3aa: CASSELLAGVTYEQYF
j_gene: TRBJ2-7; abundance: NA; d_gene: TRBD2; v_gene: TRBV5-1; CDR3nt: TGCGCCAGCAGACCCGGGACTAGCGGGGGGCTTTCCTACGAGCAGTACTTC; CDR3aa: CASRPGTSGGLSYEQYF
j_gene: TRBJ2-3; abundance: NA; d_gene: TRBD2; v_gene: TRBV4-1; CDR3nt: TGCGCCAGCAGCCAACCTAGCGGGGACACAGATACGCAGTATTTT; CDR3aa: CASSQPSGDTDTQYF
j_gene: TRBJ2-2; abundance: NA; d_gene: NA; v_gene: TRBV5-1; CDR3nt: TGCGCCAGCAGCTTGAACCCTGAACTGAACACCGGGGAGCTGTTTTTT; CDR3aa: CASSLNPELNTGELFF
j_gene: TRBJ2-7; abundance: NA; d_gene: TRBD1; v_gene: TRBV4-3; CDR3nt: TGCGCCAGCAGCCAAGATTGGGGACAGGGGATAGGTTCCTACGAGCAGTACTTC; CDR3aa: CASSQDWGQGIGSYEQYF
j_gene: TRBJ2-7; abundance: few; d_gene: TRBD1; v_gene: TRBV28; CDR3nt: TGTGCCAGCAGTACGGCCGGGACAGGGCTCTACGAGCAGTACTTC; CDR3aa: CASSTAGTGLYEQYF
j_gene: TRBJ1-2; abundance: NA; d_gene: TRBD1; v_gene: TRBV19; CDR3nt: TGTGCCAGTATGAACCCCGACAGGGACTATGGCTACACCTTC; CDR3aa: CASMNPDRDYGYTF
j_gene: TRBJ2-5; abundance: NA; d_gene: NA; v_gene: TRBV5-6; CDR3nt: TGTGCCAGCAGCTTCTTTGGGGGCGGAGAGACCCAGTACTTC; CDR3aa: CASSFFGGGETQYF
j_gene: TRBJ2-3; abundance: NA; d_gene: TRBD2; v_gene: TRBV5-5; CDR3nt: TGTGCCAGCAGCACGGGACTAGCGGGGGGGCCTTCGAGTCCAGATACGCAGTATTTT; CDR3aa: CASSTGLAGGPSSPDTQYF
j_gene: TRBJ1-3; abundance: NA; d_gene: TRBD1; v_gene: TRBV4-3; CDR3nt: TGCGCCAGCAGCCAAGATTGGGACAGGGGTTCTGGAAACACCATATATTTT; CDR3aa: CASSQDWDRGSGNTIYF
j_gene: TRBJ2-7; abundance: NA; d_gene: TRBD2; v_gene: TRBV7-2; CDR3nt: TGTGCCAGCAGCTTCTACCGTAGCGGGAGGACCTACGAGCAGTACTTC; CDR3aa: CASSFYRSGRTYEQYF
j_gene: TRBJ2-4; abundance: NA; d_gene: TRBD2; v_gene: TRBV7-9; CDR3nt: TGTGCCAGCAGCCAACGACCCCTAGCGGGAGAGGGAAACATTCAGTACTTC; CDR3aa: CASSQRPLAGEGNIQYF
j_gene: TRBJ1-2; abundance: NA; d_gene: TRBD1; v_gene: TRBV11-2; CDR3nt: TGTGCCAGCAGCCCCAGAAAGTCCCGGACAGGGAAGGACGGGTATGGCTACACCTTC; CDR3aa: CASSPRKSRTGKDGYGYTF
j_gene: TRBJ2-7; abundance: NA; d_gene: TRBD1; v_gene: TRBV5-4; CDR3nt: TGTGCCAGCAGCTTGACAGGGGCCCAGTTGGGGGAGCAGTACTTC; CDR3aa: CASSLTGAQLGEQYF
j_gene: TRBJ1-4; abundance: NA; d_gene: NA; v_gene: TRBV4-3; CDR3nt: TGCGCCAGCAGCCAAGTAACCAGGGAGGTCCCCGTTGGTGAAAAACTGTTTTTT; CDR3aa: CASSQVTREVPVGEKLFF
j_gene: TRBJ1-1; abundance: NA; d_gene: NA; v_gene: TRBV5-8; CDR3nt: TGTGCCATCCCCACCCCTTTTACTAGCGACACTGAAGCTTTCTTT; CDR3aa: CAIPTPFTSDTEAFF
j_gene: TRBJ1-1; abundance: few; d_gene: NA; v_gene: TRBV5-6; CDR3nt: TGTGCCAGCAGCTTGCGCAGGGGCCCTGAAGCTTTCTTT; CDR3aa: CASSLRRGPEAFF
j_gene: TRBJ2-3; abundance: NA; d_gene: TRBD1; v_gene: TRBV4-3; CDR3nt: TGCGCCAGCAGCCAAGAGGGTGACAGGGGAACAGATACGCAGTATTTT; CDR3aa: CASSQEGDRGTDTQYF
j_gene: TRBJ2-6; abundance: few; d_gene: NA; v_gene: TRBV5-4; CDR3nt: TGTGCCAGCAGCTTTCGGGGGTCTGGGGCCAACGTCCTGACTTTC; CDR3aa: CASSFRGSGANVLTF
j_gene: TRBJ2-1; abundance: NA; d_gene: TRBD1; v_gene: TRBV5-1; CDR3nt: TGCGCCAGCAGCTTGGATCCGGGACAGGGGGCCGGCATCGATTGCAATGAGCAGTTCTTC; CDR3aa: CASSLDPGQGAGIDCNEQFF
j_gene: TRBJ2-1; abundance: NA; d_gene: NA; v_gene: TRBV7-8; CDR3nt: TGTGCCAGCAGCTCGCCGATGGGGGGTAGAGTGAGGTACAATGAGCAGTTCTTC; CDR3aa: CASSSPMGGRVRYNEQFF
j_gene: TRBJ1-1; abundance: NA; d_gene: TRBD1; v_gene: TRBV30; CDR3nt: TGTGCCTGGAGTGTGCAGGGGGTTTTCTACACTGAAGCTTTCTTT; CDR3aa: CAWSVQGVFYTEAFF
j_gene: TRBJ2-3; abundance: NA; d_gene: NA; v_gene: TRBV4-3; CDR3nt: TGCGCCAGCAGCCAAGGGGCCAGGGGATTCCGAGATACGCAGTATTTT; CDR3aa: CASSQGARGFRDTQYF
j_gene: TRBJ1-2; abundance: NA; d_gene: NA; v_gene: TRBV7-3; CDR3nt: TGTGCCAGCAGCACGCCTAAACAGGGCTCCTACTATGGCTACACCTTC; CDR3aa: CASSTPKQGSYYGYTF
j_gene: TRBJ2-7; abundance: NA; d_gene: TRBD1; v_gene: TRBV2; CDR3nt: TGTGCCAGCAGCAGCCAGCAGCCCGGGACAGGGCCCTACGAGCAGTACTTC; CDR3aa: CASSSQQPGTGPYEQYF
j_gene: TRBJ1-4; abundance: NA; d_gene: NA; v_gene: TRBV5-4; CDR3nt: TGTGCCAGCAGCTTAGGGCGGGGGCGAACTAATGAAAAACTGTTTTTT; CDR3aa: CASSLGRGRTNEKLFF
j_gene: TRBJ2-7; abundance: NA; d_gene: NA; v_gene: TRBV6-1; CDR3nt: TGTGCCAGCATCCGAAGGACGGACTTAAACGAGCAGTACTTC; CDR3aa: CASIRRTDLNEQYF
j_gene: TRBJ1-2; abundance: NA; d_gene: NA; v_gene: TRBV30; CDR3nt: TGTGCCTGGAGTGTAAACGGTCCTTATGGCTACACCTTC; CDR3aa: CAWSVNGPYGYTF
j_gene: TRBJ2-5; abundance: NA; d_gene: NA; v_gene: TRBV21-1; CDR3nt: TGTGCCAGCAGCACCCCTGCGGGGGGAGAAGAGACCCAGTACTTC; CDR3aa: CASSTPAGGEETQYF
j_gene: TRBJ1-5; abundance: NA; d_gene: TRBD1; v_gene: TRBV7-9; CDR3nt: TGTGCCAGCAGCTCCACCCGCTCGGGACAGGGGGTCCGAAGGCATTTT; CDR3aa: CASSSTRSGQGVRRHF
j_gene: TRBJ1-1; abundance: few; d_gene: NA; v_gene: TRBV19; CDR3nt: TGTGCCAGTACCCCCCAGGGGCGAGTAGTAAAGGCTTTCTTT; CDR3aa: CASTPQGRVVKAFF
j_gene: TRBJ2-5; abundance: NA; d_gene: TRBD2; v_gene: TRBV4-3; CDR3nt: TGCGCCAGCAGCCGATCTAGCGGGGGTGAGGAGACCCAGTACTTC; CDR3aa: CASSRSSGGEETQYF
j_gene: TRBJ1-2; abundance: NA; d_gene: TRBD1; v_gene: TRBV14; CDR3nt: TGTGCCAGCAGCCTAAGACAGGGGGCGCGGGATGGCTACACCTTC; CDR3aa: CASSLRQGARDGYTF
j_gene: TRBJ2-7; abundance: NA; d_gene: NA; v_gene: TRBV14; CDR3nt: TGTGCCAGCAGCCAAGAGGGACTTCTCGCCGAGCAGTACTTC; CDR3aa: CASSQEGLLAEQYF
j_gene: TRBJ1-4; abundance: NA; d_gene: NA; v_gene: TRBV28; CDR3nt: TGTGCCAGCAGTTATAAGGGGGAAATCACTAATGAAAAACTGTTTTTT; CDR3aa: CASSYKGEITNEKLFF